This T cell receptor beta chain was identified in a study of shared clonotypes between healthy human individuals. About the research overall: There were three CD4 naive, three CD4 memory, two CD8 naive and one CD8 memory plates per donor.

CD45RO-negative, CCR7-selected cells formed the naive CD8 fraction, which excluded terminally differentiated effector memory CD45RA+ cells. Study conclusions and caveats: Only blood samples were collected, and tissue repertoires likely differ.

With regard to this clone: Its antigen is currently unknown.

The junction had 8 bases not matched to a gene; V was cut back by 4 bases and J by 10 bases. The CDR3 spans 15 residues. Germline-derived CDR1 and CDR2 are LGHNA and YSLEER. Profiling relied on immunoSEQ multiplex PCR, and the TCRdb table lists in-frame clones only, not all of them. The sample records millions of clones, 85% to 95% being singletons. The chain links TRBV4-3 to TRBJ2-1; TRBD1 matches at 12 bases. The sequencing sample was made of naive CD8+ T cells sorted from blood. This TCR derives from a man between 18 and 35 years old in good health. This CDR3 reads CASSPPPGQGAEQFF. CDR3 nucleotides: TGCGCCAGCAGCCCCCCTCCGGGACAGGGGGCCGAGCAGTTCTTC.